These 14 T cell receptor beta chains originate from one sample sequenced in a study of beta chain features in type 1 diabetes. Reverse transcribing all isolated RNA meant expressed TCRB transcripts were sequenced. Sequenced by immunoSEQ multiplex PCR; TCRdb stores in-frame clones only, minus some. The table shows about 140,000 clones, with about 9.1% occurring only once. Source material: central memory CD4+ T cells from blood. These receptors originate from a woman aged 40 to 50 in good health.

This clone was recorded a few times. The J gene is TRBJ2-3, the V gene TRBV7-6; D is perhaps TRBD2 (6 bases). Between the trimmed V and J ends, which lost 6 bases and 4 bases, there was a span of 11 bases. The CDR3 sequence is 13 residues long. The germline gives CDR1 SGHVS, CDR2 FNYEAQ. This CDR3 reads CASSRRGADTQYF. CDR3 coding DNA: TGTGCCAGCAGTCGGAGGGGAGCAGATACGCAGTATTTT.

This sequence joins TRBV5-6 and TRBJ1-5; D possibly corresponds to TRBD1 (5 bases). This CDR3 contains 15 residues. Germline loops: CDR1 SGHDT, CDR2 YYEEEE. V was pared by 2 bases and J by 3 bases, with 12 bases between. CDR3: CASSFGQGYNQPQHF. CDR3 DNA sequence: TGTGCCAGCAGCTTCGGCCAGGGCTACAATCAGCCCCAGCATTTT.

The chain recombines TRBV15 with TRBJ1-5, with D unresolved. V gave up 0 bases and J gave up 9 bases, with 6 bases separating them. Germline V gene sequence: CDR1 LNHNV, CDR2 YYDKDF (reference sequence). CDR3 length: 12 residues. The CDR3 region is CATSRDRGPQHF. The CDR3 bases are TGTGCCACCAGCAGAGATCGAGGGCCCCAGCATTTT.

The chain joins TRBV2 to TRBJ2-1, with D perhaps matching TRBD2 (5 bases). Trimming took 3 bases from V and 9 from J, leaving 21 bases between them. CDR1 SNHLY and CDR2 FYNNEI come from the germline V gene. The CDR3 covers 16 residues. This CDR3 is CASSEGFWEPGSEQFF. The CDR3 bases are TGTGCCAGCAGTGAGGGCTTTTGGGAACCGGGGAGTGAGCAGTTCTTC.

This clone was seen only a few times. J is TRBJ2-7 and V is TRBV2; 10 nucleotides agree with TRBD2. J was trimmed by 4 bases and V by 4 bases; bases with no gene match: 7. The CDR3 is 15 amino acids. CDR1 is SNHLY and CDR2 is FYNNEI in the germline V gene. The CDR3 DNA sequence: TGTGCCAGCAGTGCCTCTAGCGGGGGTCGGTACGAGCAGTACTTC. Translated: CASSASSGGRYEQYF.

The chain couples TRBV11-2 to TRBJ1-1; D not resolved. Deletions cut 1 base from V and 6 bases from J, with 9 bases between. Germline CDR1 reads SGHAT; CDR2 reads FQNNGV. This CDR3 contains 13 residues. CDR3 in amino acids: CASSLASVAEAFF. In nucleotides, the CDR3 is TGTGCCAGCAGCTTAGCGTCCGTAGCTGAAGCTTTCTTT.

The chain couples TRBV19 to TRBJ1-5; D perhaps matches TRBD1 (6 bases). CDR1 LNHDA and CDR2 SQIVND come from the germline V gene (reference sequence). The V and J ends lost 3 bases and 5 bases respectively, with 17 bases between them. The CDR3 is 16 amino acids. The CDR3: CASSILSRDIYQPQHF. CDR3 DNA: TGTGCCAGTAGTATCCTGTCCCGGGACATTTATCAGCCCCAGCATTTT.

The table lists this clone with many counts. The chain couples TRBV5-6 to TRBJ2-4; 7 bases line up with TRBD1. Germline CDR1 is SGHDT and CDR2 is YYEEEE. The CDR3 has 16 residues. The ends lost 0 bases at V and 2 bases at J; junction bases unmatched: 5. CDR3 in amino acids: CASSLALTGTKNIQYF. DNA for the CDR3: TGTGCCAGCAGCTTGGCCTTGACAGGGACCAAAAACATTCAGTACTTC.

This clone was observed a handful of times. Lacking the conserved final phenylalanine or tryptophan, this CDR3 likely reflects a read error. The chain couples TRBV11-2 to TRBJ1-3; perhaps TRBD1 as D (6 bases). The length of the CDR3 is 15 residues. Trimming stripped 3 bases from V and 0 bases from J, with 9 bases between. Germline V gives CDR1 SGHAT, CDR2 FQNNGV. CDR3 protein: CASSFQGYSGNTIYL. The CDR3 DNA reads TGTGCCAGCAGCTTTCAGGGGTACTCTGGAAACACCATATATTTA.

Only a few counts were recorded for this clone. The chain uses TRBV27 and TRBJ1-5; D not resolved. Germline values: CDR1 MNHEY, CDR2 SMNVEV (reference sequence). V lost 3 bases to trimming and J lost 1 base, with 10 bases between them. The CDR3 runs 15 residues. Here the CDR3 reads CASSLEGRSNQPQHF. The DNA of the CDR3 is TGTGCCAGCAGTTTGGAGGGCAGGAGCAATCAGCCCCAGCATTTT.

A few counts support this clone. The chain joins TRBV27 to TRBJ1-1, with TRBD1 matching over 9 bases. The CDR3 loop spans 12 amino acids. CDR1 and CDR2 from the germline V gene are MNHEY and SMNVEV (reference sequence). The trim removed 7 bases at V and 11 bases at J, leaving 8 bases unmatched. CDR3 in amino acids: CASNRQGGAAFF. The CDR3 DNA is TGTGCCAGCAACAGACAGGGGGGGGCGGCTTTCTTT.

CDR3 in DNA: TGTGCCAGCGAAGGACAGGGTGATGCAGATACGCAGTATTTT. Its translation: CASEGQGDADTQYF. J is TRBJ2-3 and V is TRBV18; 8 positions match TRBD1. Looked up from germline, CDR1 is KGHSH and CDR2 is LQKENI. Trimming removed 8 bases from V and 4 bases from J; junction bases left unmatched: 8. The CDR3 runs to 14 residues.

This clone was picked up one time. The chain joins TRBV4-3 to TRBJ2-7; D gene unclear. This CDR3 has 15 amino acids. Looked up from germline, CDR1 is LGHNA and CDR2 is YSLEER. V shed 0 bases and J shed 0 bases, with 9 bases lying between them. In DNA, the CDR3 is TGCGCCAGCAGCCAAGATCCGGCAGGCTCCTACGAGCAGTACTTC. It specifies CASSQDPAGSYEQYF.

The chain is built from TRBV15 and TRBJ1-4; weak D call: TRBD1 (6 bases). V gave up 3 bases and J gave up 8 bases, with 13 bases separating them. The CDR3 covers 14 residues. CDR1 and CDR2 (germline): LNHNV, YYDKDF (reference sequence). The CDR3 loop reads CATSRNRVKEKLFF. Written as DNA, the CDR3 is TGTGCCACCAGCAGGAACAGGGTCAAGGAAAAACTGTTTTTT.